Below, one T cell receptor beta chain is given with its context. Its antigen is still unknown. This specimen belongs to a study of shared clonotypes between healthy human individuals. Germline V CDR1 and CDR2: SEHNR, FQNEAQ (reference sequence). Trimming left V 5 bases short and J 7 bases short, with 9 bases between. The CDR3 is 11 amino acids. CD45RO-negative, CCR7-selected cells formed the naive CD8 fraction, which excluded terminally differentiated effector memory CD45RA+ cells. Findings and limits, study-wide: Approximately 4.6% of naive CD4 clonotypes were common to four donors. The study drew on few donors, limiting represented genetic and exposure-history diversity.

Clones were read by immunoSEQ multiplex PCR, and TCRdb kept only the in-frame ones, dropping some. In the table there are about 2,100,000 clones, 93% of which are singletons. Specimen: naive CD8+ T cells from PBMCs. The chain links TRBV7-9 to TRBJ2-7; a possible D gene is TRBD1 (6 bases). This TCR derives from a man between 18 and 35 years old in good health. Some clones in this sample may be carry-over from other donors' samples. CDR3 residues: CASSRTVEQYF. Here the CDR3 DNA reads TGTGCCAGCAGCCGGACAGTAGAGCAGTACTTC.